One sample yielded the 17 T cell receptor beta chains listed below, sequenced in a study of naive and memory T cell subsets. Four PCR rounds used nested alpha and beta constant region primers plus the SP2 primer. Each CDR3 protein is one row after TCRdb ran MiXCR on the 5' RACE reads. The data show tens of thousands of distinct CDR3 sequences, under 10% seen once. An oligonucleotide containing a UMI was ligated to the 3' end of TCR cDNA. The receptors were sampled from a female donor in good health.

The chain joins TRBV6-6 to TRBJ1-3; 9 nucleotides match TRBD1. This CDR3 has 19 residues. The V gene's germline CDR1 is MNHNY and CDR2 SVGAGI (reference sequence). With 0 bases clipped from V and 3 bases from J, the junction kept 12 bases outside the gene matches. The CDR3 is CASSYSNPGTGFGGNTIYF. The CDR3 nucleotides are TGTGCCAGCAGTTACTCCAATCCCGGGACAGGGTTTGGTGGAAACACCATATATTTT.

The chain uses TRBV30 and TRBJ2-7, with a weak D call TRBD1 (5 bases). Trimming left V 0 bases short and J 9 bases short, with 18 bases between. The CDR3 contains 14 residues. Germline V gene data show CDR1 as GTSNPN and CDR2 as SVGIG (reference sequence). Here the CDR3 reads CAWSVRQGYWGQYF. DNA for the CDR3: TGTGCCTGGAGTGTACGCCAGGGATATTGGGGGCAGTACTTC.

This clonotype occurred many times. The rearrangement links TRBV12-3 or TRBV12-4 to TRBJ2-7; D remains ambiguous. The CDR3 runs 15 residues. With 3 bases removed from V and 2 bases from J, the gap between germline ends came to 14 bases. CDR3 residues: CASSFRPLITYEQYF. DNA of the CDR3: TGTGCCAGCAGTTTCCGACCGCTGATTACCTACGAGCAGTACTTC.

This clonotype was found many times. The CDR3 protein is CASRLSFGQPQHF. CDR3 in DNA: TGTGCCAGCAGGCTGAGTTTTGGGCAGCCCCAGCATTTT. J is TRBJ1-5 and V is TRBV12-3 or TRBV12-4; D not certain. The ends were cut back, 6 bases at V and 7 bases at J, with 13 bases in the middle. This CDR3 is built from 13 residues.

About this clonotype: One end of the junction fails to match germline, which may point to a read error. V and J are TRBV10-3 and TRBJ2-1; no clear D gene. Germline V gene data show CDR1 as ENHRY and CDR2 as SYGVKD. The CDR3 spans 13 residues. The CDR3 spells CAISVDTYNDQFF. Here the CDR3 DNA reads TGTGCCATCAGTGTTGACACCTACAATGATCAGTTCTTC.

This clonotype has ten or more counts. The chain carries TRBV6-5 and TRBJ1-4; perhaps TRBD1 as D (5 bases). Germline values: CDR1 MNHEY, CDR2 SVGAGI. The ends were cut back, 2 bases at V and 10 bases at J, with 11 bases in the middle. The CDR3 has 13 residues. The CDR3: CASSYRGGGKLFF. In DNA form, the CDR3 reads TGTGCCAGCAGTTACAGGGGTGGGGGAAAACTGTTTTTT.

This clonotype has a handful of counts. The chain uses TRBV30 and TRBJ2-2; D possibly uses TRBD1 or TRBD2 (6 bases each). The germline gives CDR1 GTSNPN, CDR2 SVGIG (reference sequence). The CDR3 has 14 amino acids. The V gene lost 5 bases and the J gene lost 4 bases, with 14 bases spanning the gap. CDR3 sequence reads: CAWEAGGGTGELFF. The CDR3 nucleotides read TGTGCCTGGGAGGCCGGGGGCGGCACCGGGGAGCTGTTTTTT.

This clonotype was picked up many times. The chain uses TRBV6-1 and TRBJ1-5; tentatively, D is TRBD1 (6 bases). Germline values: CDR1 MNHNS, CDR2 SASEGT. This CDR3 is built from 13 residues. Trimming removed 5 bases from V and 8 bases from J, with 13 bases in between. Here the CDR3 DNA reads TGTGCCAGCAGTCTAACAGGGATGGAGCCCCAGCATTTT. Its translation: CASSLTGMEPQHF.

This clonotype was recorded many times. The rearrangement uses TRBV28 and TRBJ1-3; weak D call: TRBD1 (5 bases). This CDR3 is built from 14 residues. V was trimmed by 8 bases and J by 0 bases, leaving 11 bases between them. The germline V gene encodes CDR1 MDHEN and CDR2 SYDVKM. The CDR3: CASCLGGSGNTIYF. The DNA for the CDR3 is TGTGCCAGCTGCCTTGGGGGCTCTGGAAACACCATATATTTT.

This clonotype was found a few times. V is TRBV11-1 and J is TRBJ1-5; D uncertain. Germline CDR1 reads SGHAT; CDR2 reads FQDESV (reference sequence). V lost 3 bases to trimming and J lost 4 bases, with 7 bases between them. This CDR3 has 13 residues. In DNA, the CDR3 is TGTGCCAGCAGCTTGTTCGGAAATCAGCCCCAGCATTTT. This translates into CASSLFGNQPQHF.

This clonotype was counted ten times or more. The V and J genes are TRBV28 and TRBJ2-4, with TRBD2 as a possible D gene (7 bases). V was trimmed by 4 bases and J by 9 bases, leaving 19 bases between them. The CDR3 spans 15 residues. Germline CDR1 and CDR2: MDHEN and SYDVKM. DNA for the CDR3: TGTGCCAGCAGTTCGGGGAGGGGGGGGATCACCATTCAGTACTTC. It specifies CASSSGRGGITIQYF.

Of note for this clonotype: It may be a read error: a sequence one base away is much more abundant. V gene TRBV25-1 combines with J gene TRBJ1-6, with 8 bases that match TRBD1. This CDR3 region has 13 residues. The germline V gene encodes CDR1 MGHDK and CDR2 SYGVNS. The CDR3 region is CASSWTGQSPPHF. In nucleotides, the CDR3 is TGTGCCAGCAGTTGGACAGGGCAATCACCCCCCCACTTT.

In its sample, this clonotype was seen a few times. The chain couples TRBV7-9 to TRBJ1-1; a possible D gene is TRBD1 (5 bases). The CDR3 has 16 amino acids. V dropped 6 bases and J dropped 4 bases, with 21 bases sitting between them. Looked up from germline, CDR1 is SEHNR and CDR2 is FQNEAQ (reference sequence). This chain's CDR3 is CASSLEAGRIFTEAFF. The CDR3 coding sequence is TGTGCCAGCAGTTTGGAGGCAGGGCGTATTTTCACTGAAGCTTTCTTT.

Many counts were recorded for this clonotype. The rearrangement uses TRBV6-2 or TRBV6-3 and TRBJ1-5; weak D call: TRBD1 (5 bases). Looked up from germline, CDR1 is MNHEY and CDR2 is SVGEGT. V was cut by 2 bases and J by 2 bases, with 7 bases left in between. This CDR3 is 14 amino acids long. The CDR3 protein is CASSYGGGNQPQHF. The DNA of the CDR3 is TGTGCCAGCAGTTACGGGGGGGGCAATCAGCCCCAGCATTTT.

This clonotype was detected many times. J is TRBJ1-4 and V is TRBV6-6; 7 bases match TRBD1. The CDR3 is 16 amino acids. The germline gives CDR1 MNHNY, CDR2 SVGAGI (reference sequence). After removal of 6 bases from V and 0 bases from J, the junction contained 7 bases not matched to a gene. The CDR3 region is CASRRGLGSTNEKLFF. In DNA form, the CDR3 reads TGTGCCAGCAGAAGGGGGCTGGGCTCAACTAATGAAAAACTGTTTTTT.

This clonotype was seen many times. The genes are TRBV6-2 or TRBV6-3 and TRBJ2-7; D might be TRBD2 (6 bases). The CDR3 sequence is 14 residues long. Germline assignment: CDR1 MNHEY and CDR2 SVGEGT. Trimming stripped 4 bases from V and 7 bases from J, with 17 bases between. The CDR3 DNA reads TGTGCCAGCAGTTCCGGGACTTCACTGTGGGAGCAGTACTTC. As protein: CASSSGTSLWEQYF.

This clonotype was detected only a few times. The rearrangement uses TRBV11-1 and TRBJ1-2; the D is unclear. Trimming took 2 bases from V and 8 from J, leaving 15 bases between them. Germline assignment: CDR1 SGHAT and CDR2 FQDESV (reference sequence). This CDR3 has 14 residues. CDR3 in amino acids: CASSLIREVDGYTF. For the CDR3, the DNA is TGTGCCAGCAGCTTAATCCGGGAGGTTGACGGCTACACCTTC.